The clone carrying this T cell receptor (beta chain) was seen more than once but under ten times. Its antigen is unidentified. This sample is drawn from a study of human T cells and chemical hapten exposure. Study information: Patch tests of 0.01% DPC on the upper back were read at 6 days.

This CDR3 contains 13 residues. CDR1 is SNHLY, CDR2 FYNNEI, per germline. V lost 4 bases to trimming and J lost 5 bases, with 11 bases between them. In TCRdb, the RACE reads were re-called with MiXCR into one record per CDR3 protein. The repertoire has fewer than 300,000 distinct CDR3 sequences, about 9.4% of them found once; the top ten carry 2% to 2.5%. Time point in this sample: pre-sensitization, week 0. Described treatment: therapeutic diphenylcyclopropenone sensitization with weekly scalp DPC. Patches went on only after blood had been drawn each time. General study points: Expanded TCRs created a significantly greater count of big CDR3 similarity clusters than controls did.

The V and J genes are TRBV2 and TRBJ1-1, with unresolved D. This TCR came from a woman aged 35 to 49 with alopecia areata. Some clones in this sample may be carry-over from other donors' samples. The specimen comprised whole blood, sampled in connection with sensitization to the hapten diphenylcyclopropenone (DPC). In DNA, the CDR3 is TGTGCCAGCAGTGGGATAGGTTGGACTGAAGCTTTCTTT. This encodes CASSGIGWTEAFF.